The 15 T cell receptor beta chains reported below all come from one sample, sequenced in a study of shared T cell receptors in the human thymus. Data came from immunoSEQ multiplex PCR; TCRdb stores just in-frame clones and leaves some out. In the table there are 500,000 to 550,000 clones, around 82% of which are singletons. This sample also belongs to another study, concerning human thymus T cells.

The sample was thymocytes. The source of these receptors is a boy younger than two with a congenital heart defect.

The chain combines TRBV30 with TRBJ2-3; TRBD2 aligns across 10 bases. With 5 bases clipped from V and 5 bases from J, the junction kept 10 bases outside the gene matches. The V gene's germline CDR1 is GTSNPN and CDR2 SVGIG (reference sequence). The CDR3 totals 15 residues. CDR3 region: CAWGKREGRGDTQYF. CDR3 in DNA: TGTGCCTGGGGTAAGCGGGAGGGCCGGGGAGATACGCAGTATTTT.

This sequence joins TRBV5-1 and TRBJ2-5, with D possibly matching TRBD2 (5 bases). The DNA end favors TRBJ2-7, so the J call may be wrong. CDR3 length equals 14 residues. In germline, CDR1 is SGHRS, CDR2 YFSETQ. CDR3 sequence: CASSLVASRDEQYF. The CDR3 nucleotides are TGCGCCAGCAGCTTGGTGGCTAGCCGCGACGAGCAGTACTTC.

The table lists this clone with a count of one. V and J are TRBV6-5 and TRBJ2-1; D unresolved. This CDR3 has 11 residues. Per germline, CDR1 MNHEY and CDR2 SVGAGI. Trimming cost V 6 bases and J 4 bases, with 4 bases left between them. Written as DNA, the CDR3 is TGTGCCAGCAGGGAGTACAATGAGCAGTTCTTC. Protein product: CASREYNEQFF.

The chain carries TRBV18 and TRBJ2-7; the match to TRBD2 covers 7 bases. Trimming took 4 bases from V and 2 from J; bases not matched to a gene: 20. Germline loops: CDR1 KGHSH, CDR2 LQKENI. There are 19 residues in the CDR3. The CDR3 region is CASSLTRLASGNPPYEQYF. DNA of the CDR3: TGTGCCAGCTCACTGACCCGCCTCGCAAGCGGGAATCCCCCCTACGAGCAGTACTTC.

The chain recombines TRBV14 with TRBJ2-1, with TRBD2 as a possible D gene (6 bases). This CDR3 comprises 16 residues. Trimming stripped 4 bases from V and 9 bases from J, with 22 bases between. CDR1 SGHDN and CDR2 FVKESK come from the germline V gene. CDR3 sequence reads: CASSPGVRAPGGEQFF. CDR3 in DNA: TGTGCCAGCAGCCCCGGGGTTAGGGCGCCCGGGGGTGAGCAGTTCTTC.

This clone was observed a handful of times. The chain uses TRBV30 and TRBJ2-1; 9 nucleotides agree with TRBD2. The CDR3 spans 12 residues. The germline CDR1 and CDR2 sequences are GTSNPN and SVGIG (reference sequence). The V segment lost 2 bases and the J segment 14 bases; nucleotides outside the gene matches: 7. The CDR3 nucleotides read TGTGCCTGGAGTAAACCCGGGACTAGCAAGTTCTTC. It specifies CAWSKPGTSKFF. Together with reference TRBV30 and TRBJ2-1, the CDR3 gives the full variable domain: SQTIHQWPATLVQPVGSPLSLECTVEGTSNPNLYWYRQAAGRGLQLLFYSVGIGQISSEVPQNLSASRPQDRQFILSSKKLLLSDSGFYLCAWSKPGTSKFFGPGTRLTVL.

This clone was observed once. The rearrangement links TRBV7-2 to TRBJ1-1; a weak D match, TRBD1 (5 bases). The CDR3 contains 14 residues. The germline V and J ends were trimmed by 5 bases and 10 bases, with 20 bases remaining between them. Germline CDR1 and CDR2: SGHTA and FQGNSA. In DNA, the CDR3 is TGTGCCAGCAGCAGGTCGGCCAGCAGGGTGGGAGCTTTCTTT. Residues: CASSRSASRVGAFF.

The rearrangement links TRBV11-2 to TRBJ2-7; 9 bases agree with TRBD1. The CDR3 length is 15 residues. Trimming at V came to 5 bases and at J to 1 base, leaving 6 bases not matched to a gene. In germline, CDR1 is SGHAT, CDR2 FQNNGV. The CDR3 is CASSHPGTGSYEQYF. The CDR3 region has the DNA TGTGCCAGCAGCCATCCCGGGACAGGGTCCTACGAGCAGTACTTC.

This chain uses TRBV7-9 with TRBJ1-1; 7 nucleotides align to TRBD1. There are 14 residues in the CDR3. CDR1 SEHNR and CDR2 FQNEAQ come from the germline V gene (reference sequence). V lost 3 bases to trimming and J lost 3 bases; unmatched junction nucleotides: 4. CDR3 amino acids: CASSFDRVDTEAFF. CDR3 bases: TGTGCCAGCAGCTTTGACAGGGTCGACACTGAAGCTTTCTTT. Filled out from reference TRBV7-9 and TRBJ1-1, the complete variable domain reads DTGVSQNPRHKITKRGQNVTFRCDPISEHNRLYWYRQTLGQGPEFLTYFQNEAQLEKSRLLSDRFSAERPKGSFSTLEIQRTEQGDSAMYLCASSFDRVDTEAFFGQGTRLTVV.

The V gene is TRBV11-3, the J gene TRBJ2-1; TRBD1 matches at 10 bases. CDR3 length: 16 residues. V lost 5 bases, J lost 4 bases, and 8 bases stayed unmatched. CDR1 is SGHNT, CDR2 YENEEA, per germline. The CDR3 here is CASSPPPGQGYNEQFF. CDR3 sequence (DNA): TGTGCCAGCAGCCCCCCACCGGGACAGGGGTACAATGAGCAGTTCTTC.

Worth noting for this clone: The junction shows a germline mismatch at one end, possibly a read error. The chain employs TRBV9 and TRBJ2-1; 8 nucleotides align to TRBD2. The CDR3 runs to 13 residues. The V gene's germline CDR1 is SGDLS and CDR2 YYNGEE. The CDR3 DNA sequence: TGTGCCAGCAGCTCAGCCGGTGGGGGACTAGGGGTCTTC. This translates into CASSSAGGGLGVF.

V usage is TRBV19 and J usage is TRBJ2-3; TRBD1 agrees at 9 bases. CDR1 LNHDA and CDR2 SQIVND come from the germline V gene (reference sequence). The CDR3 spans 16 residues. V was clipped by 7 bases and J by 1 base; unmatched bases: 9. The CDR3 loop reads CASKNLRDRGTDTQYF. In DNA form, the CDR3 reads TGTGCCAGTAAGAACCTCCGGGACAGGGGCACAGATACGCAGTATTTT.

V and J are TRBV2 and TRBJ2-3; 8 nucleotides align to TRBD1. The V and J ends lost 10 bases and 0 bases, in that order; junction bases with no gene match: 9. Germline V gene sequence: CDR1 SNHLY, CDR2 FYNNEI. This CDR3 spans 15 amino acids. CDR3 sequence reads: CATLGQGASTDTQYF. The CDR3 region has the DNA TGTGCCACCTTGGGCCAGGGGGCTAGCACAGATACGCAGTATTTT.

The chain uses TRBV27 and TRBJ2-7; the match to TRBD2 covers 13 bases. The trim removed 6 bases at V and 5 bases at J, leaving 10 bases unmatched. Germline CDR1 reads MNHEY; CDR2 reads SMNVEV (reference sequence). This CDR3 has 16 residues. The CDR3 loop is CASSVTSGRAMHEQYF. The CDR3 DNA sequence: TGTGCCAGCAGCGTCACTAGCGGGAGGGCCATGCACGAGCAGTACTTC.

The chain combines TRBV30 with TRBJ2-2; 7 nucleotides agree with TRBD1. Germline trimming cut 1 base from V and 0 bases from J; bases unmatched to any gene: 5. This CDR3 contains 16 residues. Germline values: CDR1 GTSNPN, CDR2 SVGIG (reference sequence). For the CDR3, the DNA is TGTGCCTGGAGTGGTTACAGGGGACCGAACACCGGGGAGCTGTTTTTT. As protein: CAWSGYRGPNTGELFF.